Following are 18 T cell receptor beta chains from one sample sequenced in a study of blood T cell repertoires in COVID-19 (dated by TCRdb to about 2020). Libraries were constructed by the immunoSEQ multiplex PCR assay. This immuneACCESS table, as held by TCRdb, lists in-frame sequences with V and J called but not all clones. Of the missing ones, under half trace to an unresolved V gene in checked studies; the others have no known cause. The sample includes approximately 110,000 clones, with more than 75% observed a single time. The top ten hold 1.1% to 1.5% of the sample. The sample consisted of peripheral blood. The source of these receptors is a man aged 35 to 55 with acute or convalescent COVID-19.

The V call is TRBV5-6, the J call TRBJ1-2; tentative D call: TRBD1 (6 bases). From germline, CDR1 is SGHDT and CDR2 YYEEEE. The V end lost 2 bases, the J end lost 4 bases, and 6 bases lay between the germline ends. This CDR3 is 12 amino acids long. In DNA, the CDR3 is TGTGCCAGCAGCTTACAGGGCTATGGCTACACCTTC. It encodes CASSLQGYGYTF.

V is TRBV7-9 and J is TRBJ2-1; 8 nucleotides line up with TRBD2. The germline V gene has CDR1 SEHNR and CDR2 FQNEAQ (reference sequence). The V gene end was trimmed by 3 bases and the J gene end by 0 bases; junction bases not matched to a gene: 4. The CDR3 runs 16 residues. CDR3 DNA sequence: TGTGCCAGCAGCTTTGGACTAGCTTTCTCCTACAATGAGCAGTTCTTC. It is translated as CASSFGLAFSYNEQFF.

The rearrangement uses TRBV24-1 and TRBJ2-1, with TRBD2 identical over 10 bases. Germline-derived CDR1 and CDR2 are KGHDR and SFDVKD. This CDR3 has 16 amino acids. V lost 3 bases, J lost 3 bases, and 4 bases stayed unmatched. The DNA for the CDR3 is TGTGCCACCAGTGATGTGACTAGCGGGTACTACAATGAGCAGTTCTTC. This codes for CATSDVTSGYYNEQFF.

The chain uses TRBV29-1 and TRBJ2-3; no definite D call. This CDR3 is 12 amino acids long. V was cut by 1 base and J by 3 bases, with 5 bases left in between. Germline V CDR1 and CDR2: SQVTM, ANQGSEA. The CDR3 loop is CSVEGRTDTQYF. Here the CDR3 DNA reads TGCAGCGTTGAAGGGCGGACAGATACGCAGTATTTT.

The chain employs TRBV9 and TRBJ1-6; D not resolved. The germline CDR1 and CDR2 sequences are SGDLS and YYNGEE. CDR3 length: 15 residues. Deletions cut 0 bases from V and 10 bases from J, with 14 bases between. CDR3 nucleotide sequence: TGTGCCAGCAGCGTAGCGGCGGAGGTTAGGTCACCCCTCCACTTT. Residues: CASSVAAEVRSPLHF.

The CDR3 nucleotides are TGCGCCAGCAGACTTAGACCGAGGCGCGAAAGCTCCTACAATGAGCAGTTCTTC. This gives the protein CASRLRPRRESSYNEQFF. V gene TRBV23-1 combines with J gene TRBJ2-1; D is ambiguous. TRBV23-1 is an ORF; its function is uncertain. CDR3 size: 18 residues. Trimming cost V 6 bases and J 0 bases, with 21 bases left between them.

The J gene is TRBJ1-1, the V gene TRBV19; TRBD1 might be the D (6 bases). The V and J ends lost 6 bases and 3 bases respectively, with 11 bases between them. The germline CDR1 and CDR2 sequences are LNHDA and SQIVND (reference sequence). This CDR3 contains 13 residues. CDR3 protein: CASRRGSYTEAFF. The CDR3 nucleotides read TGTGCCAGTAGAAGGGGGAGCTACACTGAAGCTTTCTTT.

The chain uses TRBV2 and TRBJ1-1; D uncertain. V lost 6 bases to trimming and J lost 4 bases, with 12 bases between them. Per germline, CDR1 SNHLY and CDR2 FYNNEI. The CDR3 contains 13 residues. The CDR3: CASRASTFTEAFF. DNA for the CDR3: TGTGCCAGCAGAGCGAGTACTTTCACTGAAGCTTTCTTT. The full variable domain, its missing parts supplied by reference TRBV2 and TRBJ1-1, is EPEVTQTPSHQVTQMGQEVILRCVPISNHLYFYWYRQILGQKVEFLVSFYNNEISEKSEIFDDQFSVERPDGSNFTLKIRSTKLEDSAMYFCASRASTFTEAFFGQGTRLTVV.

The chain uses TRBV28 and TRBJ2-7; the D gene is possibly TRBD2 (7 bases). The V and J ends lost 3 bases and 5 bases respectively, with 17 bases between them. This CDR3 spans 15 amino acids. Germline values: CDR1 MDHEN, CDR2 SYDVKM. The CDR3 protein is CASSLSGGGGHEQYF. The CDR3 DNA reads TGTGCCAGCAGTTTGTCCGGTGGGGGGGGCCACGAGCAGTACTTC.

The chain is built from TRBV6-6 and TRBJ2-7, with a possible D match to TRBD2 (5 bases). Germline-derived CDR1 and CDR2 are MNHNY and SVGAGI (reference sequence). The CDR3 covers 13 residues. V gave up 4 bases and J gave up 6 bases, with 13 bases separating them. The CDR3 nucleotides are TGTGCCAGCAGTTCCCCGGGAAGGCGCGAGCAGTACTTC. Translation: CASSSPGRREQYF.

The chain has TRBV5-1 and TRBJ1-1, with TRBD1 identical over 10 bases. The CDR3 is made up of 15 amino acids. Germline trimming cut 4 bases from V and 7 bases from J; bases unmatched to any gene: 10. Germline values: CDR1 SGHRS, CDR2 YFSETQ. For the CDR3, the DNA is TGCGCCAGCAGCCCCCAGACAGGGGGCTTCGATGAAGCTTTCTTT. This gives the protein CASSPQTGGFDEAFF.

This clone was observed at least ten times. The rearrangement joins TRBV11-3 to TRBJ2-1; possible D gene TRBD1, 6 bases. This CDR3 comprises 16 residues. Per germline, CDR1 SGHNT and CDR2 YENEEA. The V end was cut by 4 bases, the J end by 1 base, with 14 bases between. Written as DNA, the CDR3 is TGTGCCAGCAGCTCTCTTACGGGACAATCCTACAATGAGCAGTTCTTC. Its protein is CASSSLTGQSYNEQFF.

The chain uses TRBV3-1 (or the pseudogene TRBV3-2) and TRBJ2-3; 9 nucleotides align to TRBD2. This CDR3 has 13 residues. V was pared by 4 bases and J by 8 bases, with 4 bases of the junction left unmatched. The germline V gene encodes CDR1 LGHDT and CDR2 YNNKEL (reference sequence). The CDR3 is CASSLGGLATQYF. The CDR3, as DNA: TGTGCCAGCAGCCTCGGGGGACTAGCTACGCAGTATTTT.

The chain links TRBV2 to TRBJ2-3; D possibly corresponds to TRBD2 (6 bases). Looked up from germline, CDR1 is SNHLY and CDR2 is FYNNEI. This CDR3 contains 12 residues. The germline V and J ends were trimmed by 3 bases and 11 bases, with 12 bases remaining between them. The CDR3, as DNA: TGTGCCAGCAGTGAGGAGGGAATTGTGCAGTATTTT. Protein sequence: CASSEEGIVQYF. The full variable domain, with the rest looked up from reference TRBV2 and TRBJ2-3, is EPEVTQTPSHQVTQMGQEVILRCVPISNHLYFYWYRQILGQKVEFLVSFYNNEISEKSEIFDDQFSVERPDGSNFTLKIRSTKLEDSAMYFCASSEEGIVQYFGPGTRLTVL.

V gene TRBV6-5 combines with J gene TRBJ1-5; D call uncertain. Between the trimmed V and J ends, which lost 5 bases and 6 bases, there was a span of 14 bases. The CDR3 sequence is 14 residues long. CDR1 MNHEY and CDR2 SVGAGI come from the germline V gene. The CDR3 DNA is TGTGCCAGCAGTCGGGGAAGGACGGGTCAGCCCCAGCATTTT. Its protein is CASSRGRTGQPQHF.

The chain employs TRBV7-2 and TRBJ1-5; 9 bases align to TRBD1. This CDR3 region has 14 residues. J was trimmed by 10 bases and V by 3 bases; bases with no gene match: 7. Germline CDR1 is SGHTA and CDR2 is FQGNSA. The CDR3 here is CASSLGQGINPQHF. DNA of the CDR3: TGTGCCAGCAGCTTGGGACAGGGTATCAATCCCCAGCATTTT.

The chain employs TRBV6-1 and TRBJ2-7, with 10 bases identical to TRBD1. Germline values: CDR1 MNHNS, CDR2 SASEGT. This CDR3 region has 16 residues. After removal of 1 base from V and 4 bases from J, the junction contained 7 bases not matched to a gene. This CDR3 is CASSEEGGQGRYEQYF. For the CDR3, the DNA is TGTGCCAGCAGTGAAGAGGGGGGACAGGGGCGGTACGAGCAGTACTTC.

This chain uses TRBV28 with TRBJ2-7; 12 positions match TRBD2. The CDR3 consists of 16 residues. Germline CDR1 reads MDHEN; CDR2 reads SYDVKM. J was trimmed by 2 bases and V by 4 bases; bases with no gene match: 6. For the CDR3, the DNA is TGTGCCAGCAGTTATGGGGGACTAGCGGGCCCCTACGAGCAGTACTTC. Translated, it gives CASSYGGLAGPYEQYF.